This T cell receptor (beta chain) appears in the sequencing data of a study of Ad26.COV2.S vaccination and SARS-CoV-2 variants. The CDR3 extends over 15 amino acids. Germline CDR1 is SQVTM and CDR2 is ANQGSEA. V was shortened by 5 bases and J by 3 bases, with 16 bases between the two germline ends. Profiled with immunoSEQ multiplex PCR; TCRdb holds only in-frame clones, not every one. Of about 370,000 clones listed, 70% to 90% are singletons. The treatment was: around 19 received Ad26.COV2.S at low or high dose, single or two shots; about 5 received placebo; per-sample allocation not given. Sampling occurred on day 63 after the first vaccine or placebo injection.

The material was peripheral blood, obtained in a trial of Ad26.COV2.S vaccine versus placebo. This chain links TRBV29-1 with TRBJ1-4; tentatively, D is TRBD1 (6 bases). The sequence came from a person between 18 and 65 years old who received the Ad26.COV2.S COVID-19 vaccine or a placebo. The CDR3 DNA sequence: TGCAGCGTTTCTCAAACAGGGTTCTCTAATGAAAAACTGTTTTTT. Its translation: CSVSQTGFSNEKLFF.